The clone carrying this TCR beta chain was counted at least ten times. Researchers made TCR beta libraries by using iRepertoire HTBI primers and running Arm-PCR on CDR3 regions. MiXCR, applied by TCRdb to the multiplex PCR reads, yields one record per CDR3 protein. The data hold hundreds of thousands of distinct CDR3 sequences, with around 17% observed a single time. The record originates from a study of regulatory T cells in long-lasting Graves disease. Study in general: Under 3 months of antithyroid drugs had been taken by newly diagnosed Graves' patients.

Documented time point: newly diagnosed GD, antithyroid drugs for less than 3 months. There was RNA extracted from PBMCs, and the TCR library was made from it. The germline gives CDR1 MNHEY, CDR2 SVGAGI. The CDR3 length is 15 residues. Trimming cost V 2 bases and J 6 bases, with 16 bases left between them. This sample was also put to use in a study of T cells in Graves' hyperthyroidism and ophthalmopathy. That work states: Patients with uncontrolled infections, other autoimmune diseases, pregnancy or lactation were excluded. Clinical symptoms, serum thyroxine, TRAb, thyroid ultrasound and orbital computed tomography established diagnosis. The TCR CDR3 was amplified in a first-round RT-PCR using the HTBI primer set.

This material consisted of peripheral blood mononuclear cells (PBMCs), taken at new diagnosis, from a patient treated with antithyroid drugs. J is TRBJ1-2 and V is TRBV6-5; TRBD1 might be the D (5 bases). The TCR was taken from a woman aged 25 to 45 with Graves disease. CDR3 in DNA: TGTGCCAGCAGTTACGGACGTGGGGGGGTCCATGGCTACACCTTC. It encodes CASSYGRGGVHGYTF.